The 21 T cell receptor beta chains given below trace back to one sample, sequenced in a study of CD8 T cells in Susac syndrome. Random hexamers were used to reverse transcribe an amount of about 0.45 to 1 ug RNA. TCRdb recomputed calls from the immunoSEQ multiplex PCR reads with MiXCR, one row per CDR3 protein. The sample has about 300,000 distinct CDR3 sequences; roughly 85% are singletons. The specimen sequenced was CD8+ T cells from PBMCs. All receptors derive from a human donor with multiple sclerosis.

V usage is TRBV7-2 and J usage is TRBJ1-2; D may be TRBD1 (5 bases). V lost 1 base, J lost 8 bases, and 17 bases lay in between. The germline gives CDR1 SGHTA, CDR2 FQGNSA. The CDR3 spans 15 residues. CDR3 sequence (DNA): TGTGCCAGCAGCTTAGAGGGAGGGACGAGGAAAGGCTACACCTTC. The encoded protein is CASSLEGGTRKGYTF.

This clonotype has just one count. As DNA, the CDR3 is TGCAGCGTTCCGCTAGCGGGAGTGTCAAATACGCAGTATTTT. Amino acid sequence: CSVPLAGVSNTQYF. The rearrangement uses TRBV29-1 and TRBJ2-3; 10 nucleotides line up with TRBD2. Germline-derived CDR1 and CDR2 are SQVTM and ANQGSEA. V lost 5 bases to trimming and J lost 7 bases; unmatched junction nucleotides: 9. The CDR3 sequence is 14 residues long.

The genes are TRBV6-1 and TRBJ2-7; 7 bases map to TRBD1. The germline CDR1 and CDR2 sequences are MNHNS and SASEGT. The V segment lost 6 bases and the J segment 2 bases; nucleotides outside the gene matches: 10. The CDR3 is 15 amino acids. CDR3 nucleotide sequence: TGTGCCAGCAGAATGAGGGACAGCAGCCCCTACGAGCAGTACTTC. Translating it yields CASRMRDSSPYEQYF.

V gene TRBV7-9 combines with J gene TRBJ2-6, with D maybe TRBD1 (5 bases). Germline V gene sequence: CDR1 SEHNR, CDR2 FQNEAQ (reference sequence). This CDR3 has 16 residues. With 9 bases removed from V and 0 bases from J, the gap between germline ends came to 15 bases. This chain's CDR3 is CARDSVSDSGANVLTF. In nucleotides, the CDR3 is TGTGCCAGAGACAGCGTCTCAGACTCTGGGGCCAACGTCCTGACTTTC.

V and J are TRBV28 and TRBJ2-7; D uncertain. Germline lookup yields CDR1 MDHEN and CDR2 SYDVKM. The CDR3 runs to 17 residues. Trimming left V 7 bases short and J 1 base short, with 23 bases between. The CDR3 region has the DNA TGTGCCAGCAACGCCTACAATCGAAAAGACGGTTCCTACGAGCAGTACTTC. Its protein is CASNAYNRKDGSYEQYF.

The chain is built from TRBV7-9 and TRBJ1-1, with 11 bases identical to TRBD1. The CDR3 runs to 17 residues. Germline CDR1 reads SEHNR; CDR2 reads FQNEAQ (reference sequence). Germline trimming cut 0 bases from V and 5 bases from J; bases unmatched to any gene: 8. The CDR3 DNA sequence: TGTGCCAGCAGCTTAGCCCCGGGACAGGGGGTTCTGACTGAAGCTTTCTTT. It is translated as CASSLAPGQGVLTEAFF.

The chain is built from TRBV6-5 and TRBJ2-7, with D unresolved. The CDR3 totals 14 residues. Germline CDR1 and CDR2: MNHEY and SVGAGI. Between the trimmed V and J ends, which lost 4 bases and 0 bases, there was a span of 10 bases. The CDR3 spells CASSSWPRSYEQYF. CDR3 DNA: TGTGCCAGCAGTTCTTGGCCACGCTCCTACGAGCAGTACTTC.

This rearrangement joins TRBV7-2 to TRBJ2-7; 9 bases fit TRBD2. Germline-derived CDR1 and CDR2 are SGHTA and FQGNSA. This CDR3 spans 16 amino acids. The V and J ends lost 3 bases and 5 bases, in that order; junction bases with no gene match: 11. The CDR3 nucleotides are TGTGCCAGCAGCTTCTCAGGCGGGAGGGTTTTAGACGAGCAGTACTTC. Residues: CASSFSGGRVLDEQYF.

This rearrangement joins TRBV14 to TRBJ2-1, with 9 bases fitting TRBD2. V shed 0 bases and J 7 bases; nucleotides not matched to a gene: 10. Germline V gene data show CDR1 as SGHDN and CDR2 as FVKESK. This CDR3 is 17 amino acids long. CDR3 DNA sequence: TGTGCCAGCAGCCAAGATTTCACTAGCGGGTATGATAATGAGCAGTTCTTC. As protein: CASSQDFTSGYDNEQFF.

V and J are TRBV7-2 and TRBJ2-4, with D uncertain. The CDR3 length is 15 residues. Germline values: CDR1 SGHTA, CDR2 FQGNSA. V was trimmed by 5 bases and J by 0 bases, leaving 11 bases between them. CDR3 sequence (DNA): TGTGCCAGCAGCGTCCCAGGCCTAGCCAAAAACATTCAGTACTTC. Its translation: CASSVPGLAKNIQYF.

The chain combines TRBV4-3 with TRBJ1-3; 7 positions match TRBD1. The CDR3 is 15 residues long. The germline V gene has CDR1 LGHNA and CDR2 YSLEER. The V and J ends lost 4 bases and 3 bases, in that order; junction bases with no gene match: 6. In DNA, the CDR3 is TGCGCCAGCAGCCGCATCACAGGGGTTGGAAACACCATATATTTT. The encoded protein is CASSRITGVGNTIYF.

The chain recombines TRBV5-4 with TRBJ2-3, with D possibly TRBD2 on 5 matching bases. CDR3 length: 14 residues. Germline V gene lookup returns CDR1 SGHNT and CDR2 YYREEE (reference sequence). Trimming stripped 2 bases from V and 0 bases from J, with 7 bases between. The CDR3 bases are TGTGCCAGCAGCTTTAGGACTAGCACAGATACGCAGTATTTT. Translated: CASSFRTSTDTQYF.

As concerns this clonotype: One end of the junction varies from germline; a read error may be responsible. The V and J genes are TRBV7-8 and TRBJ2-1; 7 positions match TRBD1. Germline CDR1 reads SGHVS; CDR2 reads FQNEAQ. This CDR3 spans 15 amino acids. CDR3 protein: CSSSLVQGSYNEQFF. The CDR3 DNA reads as TGTTCCAGCAGCTTAGTACAGGGGAGCTACAATGAGCAGTTCTTC.

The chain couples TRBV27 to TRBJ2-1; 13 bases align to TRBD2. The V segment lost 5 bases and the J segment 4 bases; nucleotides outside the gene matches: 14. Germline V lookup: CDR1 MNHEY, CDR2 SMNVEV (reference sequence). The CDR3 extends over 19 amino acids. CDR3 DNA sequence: TGTGCCAGCAGTCACCCCGGACTAGCGGGGGCCTCATCATACAATGAGCAGTTCTTC. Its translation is CASSHPGLAGASSYNEQFF.

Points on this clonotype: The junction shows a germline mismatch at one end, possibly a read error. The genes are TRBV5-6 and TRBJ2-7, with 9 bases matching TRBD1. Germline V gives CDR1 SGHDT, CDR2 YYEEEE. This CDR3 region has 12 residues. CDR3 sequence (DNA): TGTGCCAGCAGCTTGGCCACGGGACAGGGAATATTC. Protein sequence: CASSLATGQGIF.

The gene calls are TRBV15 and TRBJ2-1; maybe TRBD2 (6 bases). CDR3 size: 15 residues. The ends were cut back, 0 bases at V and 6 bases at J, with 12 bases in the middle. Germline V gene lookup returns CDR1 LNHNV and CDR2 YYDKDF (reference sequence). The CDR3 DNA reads TGTGCCACCAGCAGAGATAGGTCCGGGAGCAATGAGCAGTTCTTC. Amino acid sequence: CATSRDRSGSNEQFF.

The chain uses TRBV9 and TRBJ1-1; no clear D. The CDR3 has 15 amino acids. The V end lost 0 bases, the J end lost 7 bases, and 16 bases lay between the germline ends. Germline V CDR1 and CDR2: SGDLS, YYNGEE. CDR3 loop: CASSVATWSENEAFF. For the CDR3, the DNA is TGTGCCAGCAGCGTAGCTACCTGGTCAGAGAATGAAGCTTTCTTT.

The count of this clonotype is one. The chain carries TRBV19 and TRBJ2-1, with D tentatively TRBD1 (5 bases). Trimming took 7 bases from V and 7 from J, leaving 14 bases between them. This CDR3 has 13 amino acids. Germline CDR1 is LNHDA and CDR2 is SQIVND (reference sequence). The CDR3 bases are TGTGCCAGTAAATTCCAGGGAAGAAATGAGCAGTTCTTC. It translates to CASKFQGRNEQFF.

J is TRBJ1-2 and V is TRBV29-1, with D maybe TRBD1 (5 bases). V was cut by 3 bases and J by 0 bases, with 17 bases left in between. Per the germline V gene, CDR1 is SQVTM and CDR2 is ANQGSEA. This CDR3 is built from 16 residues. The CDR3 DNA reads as TGCAGCGTTGACCTTAGGGGACCAGGGACTAACTATGGCTACACCTTC. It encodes CSVDLRGPGTNYGYTF.

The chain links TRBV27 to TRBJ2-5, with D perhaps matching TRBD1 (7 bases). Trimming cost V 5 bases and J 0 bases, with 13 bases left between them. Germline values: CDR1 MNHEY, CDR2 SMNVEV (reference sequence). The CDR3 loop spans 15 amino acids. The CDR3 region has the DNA TGTGCCAGCAGTAGCCAGGGGGGACACCAAGAGACCCAGTACTTC. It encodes CASSSQGGHQETQYF.

The CDR3 DNA is TGTGCCAGCAGCGAAGGGTCCTACAATGAGCAGTTCTTC. Translated, it gives CASSEGSYNEQFF. This chain connects TRBV27 to TRBJ2-1; D gene ambiguous. The CDR3 is 13 residues long. Germline V gene sequence: CDR1 MNHEY, CDR2 SMNVEV (reference sequence). The V gene lost 6 bases and the J gene lost 1 base, with 7 bases spanning the gap.